This T cell receptor (beta chain) came from a study of T cell changes during pregnancy in multiple sclerosis. Measured with immunoSEQ multiplex PCR; TCRdb has only the in-frame clones, and not every one. The sample contains almost 65,000 clones, 80% to 95% of which appear only once. Germline V gene data show CDR1 as SGHTA and CDR2 as FQGTGA. Trimming removed 1 base from V and 3 bases from J, with 10 bases in between. This CDR3 contains 15 residues. This chain links TRBV7-3 with TRBJ2-1; D not resolved. The sequencing used peripheral blood, collected in the first trimester of pregnancy. This receptor was identified in a female donor with multiple sclerosis, enrolled in a pregnancy study. Written as DNA, the CDR3 is TGTGCCAGCAGCTTAAGCCCCTACGGCTACAATGAGCAGTTCTTC. Protein sequence: CASSLSPYGYNEQFF. Full variable domain (missing parts from reference TRBV7-3 and TRBJ2-1): GAGVSQTPSNKVTEKGKYVELRCDPISGHTALYWYRQSLGQGPEFLIYFQGTGAADDSGLPNDRFFAVRPEGSVSTLKIQRTERGDSAVYLCASSLSPYGYNEQFFGPGTRLTVL.